The text below deals with one T cell receptor beta chain. Antigen unknown. The data were obtained in a study of shared clonotypes between healthy human individuals. Study as a whole: A donor's plate count was three for CD4 naive and three for CD4 memory; CD8 naive had two and CD8 memory one.

CD45RO-negative CD8 cells positively selected for CCR7 made up the naive population, which excluded terminally differentiated effector memory CD45RA+ cells. Regarding the study as a whole: Across subsets, estimated richness was generally greater for naive than for memory populations. Few donors restricted represented genetic and exposure-history diversity.

The deep-level immunoSEQ assay was used. Sequencing used immunoSEQ multiplex PCR; TCRdb keeps in-frame clones, though not all of them. The repertoire holds a few million clones, around 95% seen once, with over 1.5% in the top ten. Deletions cut 0 bases from V and 2 bases from J, with 9 bases between. The CDR3 has 15 residues. Per the germline V gene, CDR1 is SGHRS and CDR2 is YFSETQ. Sequencing input: naive CD8+ T cells from PBMCs. The origin of this receptor is a man between 18 and 29 years old in good health. Some clones in this sample may be carry-over from other donors' samples. The V gene is TRBV5-1, the J gene TRBJ2-1, with unresolved D. CDR3 in DNA: TGCGCCAGCAGCTTGGTAGGACCCCCCTACAATGAGCAGTTCTTC. As protein: CASSLVGPPYNEQFF.